The 29 T cell receptor beta chains below were found in one sample sequenced in a study of radiation and T cells in renal cell carcinoma. This table comes from immunoSEQ multiplex PCR, and its TCRdb copy is limited to in-frame clones, with some not included. The sample shows roughly 58,000 clones, over 65% of them seen only once. Documented time point: blood 4 weeks post-SBRT, at nephrectomy. Treatment given: 15 Gy SBRT to primary tumor, nephrectomy 4 weeks later. Source: blood, taken from a patient whose treatment included radiotherapy and nephrectomy. Every receptor here comes from a man aged 60 to 75 with renal cell carcinoma.

This clone was picked up one time. V and J are TRBV5-1 and TRBJ1-2; D is unclear. There are 13 residues in the CDR3. Trimming removed 4 bases at V and 3 bases at J, with 10 bases between. Per the germline V gene, CDR1 is SGHRS and CDR2 is YFSETQ. CDR3 sequence (DNA): TGCGCCAGCAGCCCGGACGGTGACTATGGCTACACCTTC. Residues: CASSPDGDYGYTF.

The rearrangement links TRBV29-1 to TRBJ1-2; D call uncertain. The CDR3 totals 13 residues. CDR1 is SQVTM and CDR2 is ANQGSEA in the germline V gene. Trimming removed 4 bases at V and 4 bases at J, with 13 bases between. The CDR3 is CSVVKGDLYGYTF. CDR3 nucleotides: TGCAGCGTTGTTAAGGGAGACCTCTATGGCTACACCTTC.

The CDR3 region has the DNA TGTGCCAGCAGCTTAGAGCTTATGAGACAGGGGAGCAATGAGCAGTTCTTC. It codes for CASSLELMRQGSNEQFF. The rearrangement joins TRBV11-2 to TRBJ2-1, with 8 bases matching TRBD1. CDR1 and CDR2 (germline): SGHAT, FQNNGV. This CDR3 has 17 residues. Trimming took 0 bases from V and 6 from J; bases not matched to a gene: 10.

In this sample, this clone turned up once. J is TRBJ1-2 and V is TRBV4-3; possibly TRBD1 for D (5 bases). CDR3 length equals 16 residues. Trimming took 0 bases from V and 3 from J, leaving 14 bases between them. Germline V lookup: CDR1 LGHNA, CDR2 YSLEER. CDR3 bases: TGCGCCAGCAGCCAAGAGTTCGGGGGTCTGGACTATGGCTACACCTTC. It translates to CASSQEFGGLDYGYTF.

Here the CDR3 reads CSALDFEQFF. CDR3 in DNA: TGCAGTGCTCTCGATTTTGAGCAGTTCTTC. This chain connects TRBV20-1 to TRBJ2-1; unclear D gene. V lost 5 bases and J lost 9, with 8 bases in between. Germline loops: CDR1 DFQATT, CDR2 SNEGSKA (reference sequence). The CDR3 totals 10 residues.

The rearrangement links TRBV29-1 to TRBJ2-3; TRBD2 agrees at 12 bases. The junction had 13 bases not matched to a gene; V was cut back by 0 bases and J by 6 bases. CDR3 length equals 18 residues. CDR1 and CDR2 from the germline V gene are SQVTM and ANQGSEA. This chain's CDR3 is CSVEDQTGLAGTLDTQYF. DNA for the CDR3: TGCAGCGTTGAAGACCAAACTGGACTAGCGGGAACCCTTGATACGCAGTATTTT.

The genes are TRBV2 and TRBJ2-4; D is ambiguous. This CDR3 is built from 14 residues. Per the germline V gene, CDR1 is SNHLY and CDR2 is FYNNEI. Between the trimmed V and J ends, which lost 2 bases and 0 bases, there was a span of 5 bases. The CDR3 sequence is CASSELVAKNIQYF. The CDR3 DNA is TGTGCCAGCAGTGAACTCGTAGCCAAAAACATTCAGTACTTC.

The rearrangement joins TRBV27 to TRBJ1-1, with D tentatively TRBD1 (6 bases). The germline V and J ends were trimmed by 5 bases and 5 bases, with 15 bases remaining between them. The V gene's germline CDR1 is MNHEY and CDR2 SMNVEV (reference sequence). CDR3 length: 14 residues. The CDR3 DNA reads as TGTGCCAGCAGTCCCTATCACAGGGAAACTGAAGCTTTCTTT. Amino acids: CASSPYHRETEAFF.

This clone was picked up one time. J is TRBJ2-7 and V is TRBV19; TRBD1 matches 8 bases. This CDR3 has 17 amino acids. The germline gives CDR1 LNHDA, CDR2 SQIVND (reference sequence). J was trimmed by 4 bases and V by 4 bases; bases with no gene match: 15. CDR3: CASSRNQGAYGFYEQYF. For the CDR3, the DNA is TGTGCCAGTAGTAGAAACCAGGGGGCCTATGGGTTTTACGAGCAGTACTTC.

The J gene is TRBJ1-1, the V gene TRBV7-9; D is unresolved. Per germline, CDR1 SEHNR and CDR2 FQNEAQ (reference sequence). V lost 5 bases to trimming and J lost 0 bases, with 7 bases between them. This CDR3 has 13 amino acids. CDR3 DNA: TGTGCCAGCAGCCCGAGCTTGAACACTGAAGCTTTCTTT. Protein: CASSPSLNTEAFF. The whole variable domain, remainder taken from reference TRBV7-9 and TRBJ1-1, is DTGVSQNPRHKITKRGQNVTFRCDPISEHNRLYWYRQTLGQGPEFLTYFQNEAQLEKSRLLSDRFSAERPKGSFSTLEIQRTEQGDSAMYLCASSPSLNTEAFFGQGTRLTVV.

The V gene is TRBV4-1, the J gene TRBJ2-1, with 14 bases fitting TRBD2. This CDR3 has 19 amino acids. Germline loops: CDR1 MGHRA, CDR2 YSYEKL. Germline trimming cut 3 bases from V and 4 bases from J; bases unmatched to any gene: 11. CDR3: CASSHKPGLAGELYNEQFF. CDR3 sequence (DNA): TGCGCCAGCAGCCACAAACCGGGACTAGCGGGAGAATTGTACAATGAGCAGTTCTTC.

The genes are TRBV6-1 and TRBJ2-1; TRBD1 matches at 8 bases. This CDR3 contains 15 residues. The germline gives CDR1 MNHNS, CDR2 SASEGT. The junction had 9 bases not matched to a gene; V was cut back by 2 bases and J by 9 bases. DNA for the CDR3: TGTGCCAGCAGTGAACTAGGACAGGGTTTCGGTGAGCAGTTCTTC. Amino acids: CASSELGQGFGEQFF.

This chain connects TRBV6-4 to TRBJ2-3; TRBD1 is a possible D gene (6 bases). Trimming left V 1 base short and J 2 bases short, with 13 bases between. Germline V gene data show CDR1 as MRHNA and CDR2 as SNTAGT. This CDR3 has 16 amino acids. CDR3 amino acids: CASSDFRQENTDTQYF. In DNA form, the CDR3 reads TGTGCCAGCAGTGACTTTCGACAGGAGAACACAGATACGCAGTATTTT.

This clone was observed a handful of times. The chain carries TRBV7-9 and TRBJ1-2; the D gene is possibly TRBD1 (6 bases). This CDR3 contains 12 residues. V shed 6 bases and J shed 4 bases, with 9 bases lying between them. Germline V gene sequence: CDR1 SEHNR, CDR2 FQNEAQ (reference sequence). The CDR3 DNA is TGTGCCAGCAGTCAGGGGTTCTATGGCTACACCTTC. Amino acids: CASSQGFYGYTF.

The chain links TRBV6-5 to TRBJ1-2; 9 bases agree with TRBD1. Trimming cost V 6 bases and J 2 bases; bases outside gene matches: 4. The CDR3 has 14 amino acids. CDR1 MNHEY and CDR2 SVGAGI come from the germline V gene. CDR3 protein: CASRTGGANYGYTF. CDR3 nucleotides: TGTGCCAGCAGAACAGGGGGCGCAAACTATGGCTACACCTTC.

The chain uses TRBV19 and TRBJ1-2, with D perhaps matching TRBD1 (6 bases). CDR1 LNHDA and CDR2 SQIVND come from the germline V gene (reference sequence). The CDR3 consists of 12 residues. The V end was cut by 6 bases, the J end by 7 bases, with 12 bases between. The CDR3 DNA follows: TGTGCCAGTAGGTTTGGGGGCACTGGCTACACCTTC. It translates to CASRFGGTGYTF.

The V gene is TRBV4-2, the J gene TRBJ2-7; TRBD1 aligns across 8 bases. J lost 2 bases, V lost 5 bases, and 11 bases had no gene match. CDR3 length equals 16 residues. Germline CDR1 is LGHNA and CDR2 is YNFKEQ. The CDR3 reads CASSLNGQGPPYEQYF. Written as DNA, the CDR3 is TGTGCCAGCAGCTTGAACGGACAGGGCCCCCCCTACGAGCAGTACTTC.

This clone was counted between two and nine times. The chain recombines TRBV18 with TRBJ1-1; unclear D gene. Germline-derived CDR1 and CDR2 are KGHSH and LQKENI. This CDR3 has 13 residues. Trimming left V 3 bases short and J 3 bases short, with 8 bases between. The CDR3 nucleotides are TGTGCCAGCTCACCCGGAAGGGACACTGAAGCTTTCTTT. The encoded protein is CASSPGRDTEAFF.

The V gene is TRBV5-4, the J gene TRBJ2-1; TRBD2 matches at 7 bases. The V gene end was trimmed by 4 bases and the J gene end by 2 bases; junction bases not matched to a gene: 6. CDR1 is SGHNT and CDR2 is YYREEE in the germline V gene (reference sequence). This CDR3 spans 15 amino acids. The CDR3, as DNA: TGTGCCAGCAGCCAAGAGCGGGGCGCCTACAATGAGCAGTTCTTC. Translated, it gives CASSQERGAYNEQFF.

The CDR3 spells CASSLGDSKNIQYF. CDR3 in DNA: TGTGCCAGCAGCTTAGGAGACAGTAAAAACATTCAGTACTTC. The gene calls are TRBV5-4 and TRBJ2-4; TRBD1 might be the D (5 bases). V lost 2 bases and J 4 bases, leaving 10 bases between the germline ends. The germline CDR1 and CDR2 sequences are SGHNT and YYREEE (reference sequence). This CDR3 is built from 14 residues. The full variable domain, its missing parts supplied by reference TRBV5-4 and TRBJ2-4, is ETGVTQSPTHLIKTRGQQVTLRCSSQSGHNTVSWYQQALGQGPQFIFQYYREEENGRGNFPPRFSGLQFPNYSSELNVNALELDDSALYLCASSLGDSKNIQYFGAGTRLSVL.

This chain joins TRBV10-2 and TRBJ2-3, with 10 bases that match TRBD1. V dropped 8 bases and J dropped 4; count of bases not matched to a gene: 12. The CDR3 is 16 amino acids. Germline CDR1 WSHSY, CDR2 SAAADI. The CDR3 loop is CASGVSGQGLADTQYF. DNA of the CDR3: TGCGCCAGCGGAGTGTCGGGACAGGGGTTGGCAGATACGCAGTATTTT.

The chain employs TRBV6-1 and TRBJ1-4; 9 bases are a match to TRBD1. V lost 11 bases to trimming and J lost 0 bases; unmatched junction nucleotides: 4. Per germline, CDR1 MNHNS and CDR2 SASEGT. CDR3 length: 14 amino acids. CDR3 protein: CAGRQGATNEKLFF. As DNA, the CDR3 is TGTGCCGGACGACAGGGGGCAACTAATGAAAAACTGTTTTTT.

This clone was detected once. The V gene is TRBV11-3, the J gene TRBJ2-7; D gene ambiguous. The CDR3 contains 15 residues. Trimming removed 1 base from V and 0 bases from J, with 10 bases in between. The germline gives CDR1 SGHNT, CDR2 YENEEA. DNA for the CDR3: TGTGCCAGCAGCTTAGGGACGGCCAGCTCCTACGAGCAGTACTTC. Its translation is CASSLGTASSYEQYF.

The chain joins TRBV5-6 to TRBJ1-4; no firm D call. CDR3 length: 16 residues. Germline-derived CDR1 and CDR2 are SGHDT and YYEEEE. V lost 0 bases and J lost 6, with 15 bases in between. CDR3 in DNA: TGTGCCAGCAGCTTGGCCGGTAGGGTTGAAGATGAAAAACTGTTTTTT. Its translation: CASSLAGRVEDEKLFF. Drawing the rest from reference TRBV5-6 and TRBJ1-4, the complete variable domain is DAGVTQSPTHLIKTRGQQVTLRCSPKSGHDTVSWYQQALGQGPQFIFQYYEEEERQRGNFPDRFSGHQFPNYSSELNVNALLLGDSALYLCASSLAGRVEDEKLFFGSGTQLSVL.

The chain links TRBV29-1 to TRBJ1-2; D not certain. V was trimmed by 6 bases and J by 2 bases, leaving 13 bases between them. The length of the CDR3 is 13 residues. Germline CDR1 is SQVTM and CDR2 is ANQGSEA. CDR3 nucleotides: TGCAGCGTCATCGAGGGAGGGAACTATGGCTACACCTTC. It translates to CSVIEGGNYGYTF.

The chain recombines TRBV11-2 with TRBJ2-5; tentatively, D is TRBD1 (6 bases). Germline loops: CDR1 SGHAT, CDR2 FQNNGV. This CDR3 spans 14 amino acids. The germline V and J ends were trimmed by 3 bases and 4 bases, with 12 bases remaining between them. This CDR3 reads CASSLLQGRETQYF. In DNA, the CDR3 is TGTGCCAGCAGCTTGCTACAGGGACGAGAGACCCAGTACTTC.

This chain connects TRBV2 to TRBJ2-7, with 9 bases that match TRBD2. The CDR3 is 15 amino acids. Germline loops: CDR1 SNHLY, CDR2 FYNNEI. V shed 8 bases, J shed 6 bases, and the junction held 14 bases outside the gene matches. This chain's CDR3 is CASHPSGGGEGEQYF. CDR3 in DNA: TGTGCCAGCCATCCCTCTGGCGGGGGGGAAGGCGAGCAGTACTTC.

This clone was detected only once. V usage is TRBV6-1 and J usage is TRBJ2-2; D is undetermined. There are 14 residues in the CDR3. V was shortened by 10 bases and J by 0 bases, with 12 bases between the two germline ends. CDR1 is MNHNS, CDR2 SASEGT, per germline. The CDR3 sequence is CAKARPANTGELFF. DNA of the CDR3: TGTGCCAAGGCCCGGCCCGCGAACACCGGGGAGCTGTTTTTT.

The V and J genes are TRBV7-5 and TRBJ2-3; the DNA was not used to check the table's D call, TRBD2. TRBV7-5 is tagged as a pseudogene. This CDR3 has 16 residues. The CDR3 sequence: CVRSLARAGSTDTQYF. CDR3 nucleotides: TGTGTCAGAAGCTTAGCGCGAGCGGGTAGCACAGATACGCAGTATTTT.